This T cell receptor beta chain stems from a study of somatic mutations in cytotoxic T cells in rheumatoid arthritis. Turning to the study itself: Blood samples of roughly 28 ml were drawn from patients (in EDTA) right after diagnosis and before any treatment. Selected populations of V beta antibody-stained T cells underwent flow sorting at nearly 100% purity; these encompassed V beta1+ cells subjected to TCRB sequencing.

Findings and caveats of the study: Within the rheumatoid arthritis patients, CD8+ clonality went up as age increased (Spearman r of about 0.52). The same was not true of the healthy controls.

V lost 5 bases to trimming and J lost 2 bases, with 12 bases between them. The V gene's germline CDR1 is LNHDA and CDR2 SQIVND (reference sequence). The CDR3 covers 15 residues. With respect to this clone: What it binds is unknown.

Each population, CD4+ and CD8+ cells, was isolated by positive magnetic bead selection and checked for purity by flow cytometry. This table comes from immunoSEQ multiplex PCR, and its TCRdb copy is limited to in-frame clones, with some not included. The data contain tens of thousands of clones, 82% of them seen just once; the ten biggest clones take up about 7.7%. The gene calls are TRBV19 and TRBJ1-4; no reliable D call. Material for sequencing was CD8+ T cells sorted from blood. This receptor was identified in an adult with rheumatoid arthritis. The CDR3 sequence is CASSPTWTTNEKLFF. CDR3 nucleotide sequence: TGTGCCAGTAGTCCTACGTGGACCACTAATGAAAAACTGTTTTTT.